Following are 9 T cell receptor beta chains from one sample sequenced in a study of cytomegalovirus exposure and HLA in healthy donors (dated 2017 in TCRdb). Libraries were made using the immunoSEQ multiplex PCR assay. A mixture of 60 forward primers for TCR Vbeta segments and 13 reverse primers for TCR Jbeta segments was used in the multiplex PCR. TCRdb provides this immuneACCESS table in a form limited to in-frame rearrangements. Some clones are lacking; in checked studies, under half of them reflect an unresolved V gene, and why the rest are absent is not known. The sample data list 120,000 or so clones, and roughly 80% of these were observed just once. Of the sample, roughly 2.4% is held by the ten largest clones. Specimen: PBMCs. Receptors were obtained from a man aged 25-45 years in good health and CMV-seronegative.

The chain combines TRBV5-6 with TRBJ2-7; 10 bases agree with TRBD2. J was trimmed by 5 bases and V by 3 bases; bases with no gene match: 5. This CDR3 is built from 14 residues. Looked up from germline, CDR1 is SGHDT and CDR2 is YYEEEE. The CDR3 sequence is CASSSSGGLHEQYF. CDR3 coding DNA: TGTGCCAGCAGCTCTAGCGGGGGTCTACACGAGCAGTACTTC.

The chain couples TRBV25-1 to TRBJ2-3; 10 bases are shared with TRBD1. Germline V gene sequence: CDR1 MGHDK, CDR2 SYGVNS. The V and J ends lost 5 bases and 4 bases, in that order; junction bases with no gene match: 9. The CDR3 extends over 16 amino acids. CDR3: CASSPKMGQGSDTQYF. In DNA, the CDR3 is TGTGCCAGCAGTCCTAAGATGGGACAGGGGTCAGATACGCAGTATTTT.

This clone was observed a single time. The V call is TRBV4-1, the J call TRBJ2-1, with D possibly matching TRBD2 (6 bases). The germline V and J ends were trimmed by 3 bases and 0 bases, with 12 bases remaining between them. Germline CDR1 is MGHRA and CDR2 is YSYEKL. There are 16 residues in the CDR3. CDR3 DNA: TGCGCCAGCAGCCATCCCGGGACTTTCTCCTACAATGAGCAGTTCTTC. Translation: CASSHPGTFSYNEQFF.

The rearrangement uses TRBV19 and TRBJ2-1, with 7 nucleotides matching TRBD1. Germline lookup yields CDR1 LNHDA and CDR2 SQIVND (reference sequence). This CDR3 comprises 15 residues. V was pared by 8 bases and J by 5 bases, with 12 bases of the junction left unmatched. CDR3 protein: CASGQQGPLNNEQFF. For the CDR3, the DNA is TGTGCCAGTGGGCAACAGGGGCCCCTCAACAATGAGCAGTTCTTC.

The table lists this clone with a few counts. The CDR3 bases are TGCGCCAGCAGCCAAGGGAGGGGGGACAGGAACACCGGGGAGCTGTTTTTT. It is translated as CASSQGRGDRNTGELFF. The rearrangement links TRBV4-1 to TRBJ2-2; tentatively, D is TRBD1 (7 bases). The CDR3 is made up of 17 amino acids. Trimming removed 1 base from V and 1 base from J, with 13 bases in between. Germline lookup yields CDR1 MGHRA and CDR2 YSYEKL.

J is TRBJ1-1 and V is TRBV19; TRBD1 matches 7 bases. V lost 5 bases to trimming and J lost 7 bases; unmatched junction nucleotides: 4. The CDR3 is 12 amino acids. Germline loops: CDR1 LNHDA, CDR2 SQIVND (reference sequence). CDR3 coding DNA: TGTGCCAGTAGTCACCGGGACAGTGAAGCTTTCTTT. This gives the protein CASSHRDSEAFF.

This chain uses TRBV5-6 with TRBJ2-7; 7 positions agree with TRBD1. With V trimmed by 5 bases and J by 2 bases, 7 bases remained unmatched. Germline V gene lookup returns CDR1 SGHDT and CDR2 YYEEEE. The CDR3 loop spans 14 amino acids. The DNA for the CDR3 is TGTGCCAGCAGTTTCGGACAGGCCCCCTACGAGCAGTACTTC. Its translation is CASSFGQAPYEQYF.

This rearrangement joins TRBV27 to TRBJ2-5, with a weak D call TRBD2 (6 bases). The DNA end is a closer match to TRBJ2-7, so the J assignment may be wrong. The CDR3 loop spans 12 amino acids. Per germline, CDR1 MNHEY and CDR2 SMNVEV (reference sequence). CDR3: CASEAGSYEQYF. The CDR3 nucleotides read TGTGCCAGCGAAGCGGGTTCCTACGAGCAGTACTTC.

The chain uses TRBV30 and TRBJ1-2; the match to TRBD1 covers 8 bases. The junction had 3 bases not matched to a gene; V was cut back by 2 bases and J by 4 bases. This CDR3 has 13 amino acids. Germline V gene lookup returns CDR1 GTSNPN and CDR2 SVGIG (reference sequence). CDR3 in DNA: TGTGCCTGGAGTAACAGGGGGGGCTATGGCTACACCTTC. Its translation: CAWSNRGGYGYTF.